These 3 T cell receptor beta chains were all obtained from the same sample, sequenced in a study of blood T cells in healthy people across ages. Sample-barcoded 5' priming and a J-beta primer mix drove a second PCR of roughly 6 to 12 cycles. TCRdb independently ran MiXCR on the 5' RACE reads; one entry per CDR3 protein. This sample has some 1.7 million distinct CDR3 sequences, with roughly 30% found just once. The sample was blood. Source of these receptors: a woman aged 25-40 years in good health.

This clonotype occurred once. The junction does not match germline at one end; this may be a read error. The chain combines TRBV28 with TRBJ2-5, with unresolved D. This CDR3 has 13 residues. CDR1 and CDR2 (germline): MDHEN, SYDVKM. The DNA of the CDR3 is TGTGTCAGCAGTTTACAAGCACAAGAGACCCAGTACTTC. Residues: CVSSLQAQETQYF.

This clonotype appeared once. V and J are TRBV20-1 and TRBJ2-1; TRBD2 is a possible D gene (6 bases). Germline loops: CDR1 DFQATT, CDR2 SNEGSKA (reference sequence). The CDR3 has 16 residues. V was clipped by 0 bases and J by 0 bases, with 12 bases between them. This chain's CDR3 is CSARDLTGSSYNEQFF. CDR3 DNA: TGCAGTGCTAGAGACCTTACCGGGAGCTCCTACAATGAGCAGTTCTTC.

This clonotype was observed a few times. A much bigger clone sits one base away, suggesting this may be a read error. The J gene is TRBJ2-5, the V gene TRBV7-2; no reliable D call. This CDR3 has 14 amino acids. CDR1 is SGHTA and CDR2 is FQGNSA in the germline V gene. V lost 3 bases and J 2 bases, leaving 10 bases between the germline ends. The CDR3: CASSLPEVQETQYF. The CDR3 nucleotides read TGTGCCAGCAGCTTGCCAGAGGTGCAAGAGACCCAGTACTTC.